This TCR beta chain was documented in a study of T cell responses to AZD1222 COVID-19 vaccine. The study, taken as a whole, reports: White British ancestry dominated among donors, who included more females, and clonal diversity was possibly underestimated.

Sequencing used immunoSEQ multiplex PCR; TCRdb keeps in-frame clones, though not all of them. This sample has more than 65,000 clones; 70% to 90% occur once, and the top ten carry roughly 3.6%. This clone was counted between two and nine times. What it recognizes is unknown. The CDR3 is 11 residues long. Trimming stripped 0 bases from V and 8 bases from J, with 7 bases between. Germline lookup yields CDR1 DFQATT and CDR2 SNEGSKA (reference sequence). The source material was peripheral blood, sampled 28 days after the second AZD1222 dose. The source is an adult who received the AZD1222 COVID-19 vaccine. The chain is built from TRBV20-1 and TRBJ1-2; D is unclear. The CDR3 loop reads CSARDHEGYTF. CDR3 nucleotide sequence: TGCAGTGCTAGAGATCACGAAGGCTACACCTTC.